Presented here are 13 T cell receptor beta chains from one specimen sequenced in a study of blood T cell repertoires in COVID-19. Generated by immunoSEQ multiplex PCR, the TCRdb table keeps only in-frame clones and is missing some. The data contain under 200,000 clones, approximately 90% of them singletons. Sequenced input: peripheral blood. Every receptor here comes from an older woman who had recovered from COVID-19.

This clone was recorded a few times. This sequence joins TRBV5-5 and TRBJ1-5, with 7 positions matching TRBD1. The germline V gene has CDR1 SGHKS and CDR2 YYEKEE (reference sequence). Germline trimming cut 1 base from V and 6 bases from J; bases unmatched to any gene: 7. The CDR3 runs 15 residues. The CDR3 spells CASSLLSQGSQPQHF. CDR3 nucleotide sequence: TGTGCCAGCAGCTTGCTATCACAGGGGTCTCAGCCCCAGCATTTT. Complete variable domain (other parts from reference TRBV5-5 and TRBJ1-5): DAGVTQSPTHLIKTRGQQVTLRCSPISGHKSVSWYQQVLGQGPQFIFQYYEKEERGRGNFPDRFSARQFPNYSSELNVNALLLGDSALYLCASSLLSQGSQPQHFGDGTRLSIL.

This chain connects TRBV28 to TRBJ2-1, with 11 bases fitting TRBD2. Germline V gene sequence: CDR1 MDHEN, CDR2 SYDVKM. This CDR3 has 16 residues. V lost 4 bases, J lost 4 bases, and 6 bases stayed unmatched. Written as DNA, the CDR3 is TGTGCCAGCAGTTCTCTAGCGGGGGGCTCGTACAATGAGCAGTTCTTC. Its protein is CASSSLAGGSYNEQFF.

A remark on this clone: Other DNA sequences in this specimen translate into the identical CDR3. The chain links TRBV7-9 to TRBJ1-4; D perhaps matches TRBD1 (5 bases). Germline V CDR1 and CDR2: SEHNR, FQNEAQ (reference sequence). The V end lost 5 bases, the J end lost 2 bases, and 9 bases lay between the germline ends. The CDR3 is 14 residues long. The CDR3: CASSPGSTNEKLFF. The CDR3 nucleotides read TGTGCCAGCAGCCCAGGGTCCACTAATGAAAAACTGTTTTTT. The whole variable domain, remainder taken from reference TRBV7-9 and TRBJ1-4, is DTGVSQNPRHKITKRGQNVTFRCDPISEHNRLYWYRQTLGQGPEFLTYFQNEAQLEKSRLLSDRFSAERPKGSFSTLEIQRTEQGDSAMYLCASSPGSTNEKLFFGSGTQLSVL.

This clone was seen a single time. The J gene is TRBJ2-1, the V gene TRBV11-1; D is possibly TRBD2 (5 bases). CDR1 is SGHAT and CDR2 is FQDESV in the germline V gene (reference sequence). The CDR3 contains 14 residues. Trimming removed 1 base at V and 8 bases at J, with 12 bases between. The CDR3 reads CASSLGRSLDEQFF. In DNA form, the CDR3 reads TGTGCCAGCAGCTTAGGGAGGTCCCTCGATGAGCAGTTCTTC.

The rearrangement joins TRBV7-6 to TRBJ2-1; TRBD2 is a possible D gene (5 bases). Between the trimmed V and J ends, which lost 0 bases and 7 bases, there was a span of 16 bases. The length of the CDR3 is 16 residues. Germline assignment: CDR1 SGHVS and CDR2 FNYEAQ. The chain's CDR3 is CASSLAGVVPLNEQFF. CDR3 in DNA: TGTGCCAGCAGCTTAGCGGGAGTAGTTCCATTAAATGAGCAGTTCTTC.

The DNA for the CDR3 is TGCGCCAGCAGCCAAGCCCCCCGGGGTGCGGGGGGGAACAATGAGCAGTTCTTC. This gives the protein CASSQAPRGAGGNNEQFF. The rearrangement links TRBV4-3 to TRBJ2-1, with 9 bases matching TRBD2. The CDR3 consists of 18 residues. The V gene's germline CDR1 is LGHNA and CDR2 YSLEER. Trimming took 1 base from V and 5 from J; bases not matched to a gene: 12.

The chain links TRBV5-1 to TRBJ1-2; 12 nucleotides line up with TRBD1. CDR3 size: 14 residues. Germline values: CDR1 SGHRS, CDR2 YFSETQ. Trimming at V came to 4 bases and at J to 7 bases, leaving 5 bases not matched to a gene. The CDR3 here is CASSPGDRGLGYTF. In DNA form, the CDR3 reads TGCGCCAGCAGCCCGGGGGACAGGGGGCTTGGCTACACCTTC.

The rearrangement uses TRBV5-4 and TRBJ2-7, with D unresolved. From germline, CDR1 is SGHNT and CDR2 YYREEE (reference sequence). This CDR3 comprises 12 residues. V was cut by 0 bases and J by 7 bases, with 8 bases left in between. CDR3 residues: CASSLADGEQYF. The CDR3 coding sequence is TGTGCCAGCAGCTTGGCCGACGGGGAGCAGTACTTC.

The chain joins TRBV2 to TRBJ1-5, with 7 bases lining up with TRBD1. CDR3 size: 15 residues. The J segment lost 3 bases and the V segment lost 3 bases, leaving 5 bases of the junction unmatched. Germline values: CDR1 SNHLY, CDR2 FYNNEI. CDR3 residues: CASSEGGQFNQPQHF. CDR3 coding DNA: TGTGCCAGCAGTGAGGGGGGACAGTTCAATCAGCCCCAGCATTTT.

The chain combines TRBV4-2 with TRBJ1-2; 8 bases are shared with TRBD1. The CDR3 length is 14 residues. The V segment lost 0 bases and the J segment 8 bases; nucleotides outside the gene matches: 5. Germline-derived CDR1 and CDR2 are LGHNA and YNFKEQ. CDR3 sequence: CASSQESTGGGYTF. As DNA, the CDR3 is TGTGCCAGCAGCCAAGAGTCCACAGGGGGAGGCTACACCTTC.

This chain's CDR3 is CASSLALGGLGNRNTEAFF. The CDR3 DNA sequence: TGCGCCAGCAGCTTGGCTCTCGGGGGACTAGGAAACCGGAACACTGAAGCTTTCTTT. The gene calls are TRBV5-1 and TRBJ1-1, with D possibly being TRBD1 (5 bases). The CDR3 runs 19 residues. V lost 0 bases, J lost 1 base, and 22 bases lay in between. The germline V gene has CDR1 SGHRS and CDR2 YFSETQ. Combining the CDR3 with reference TRBV5-1 and TRBJ1-1 gives the whole variable domain KAGVTQTPRYLIKTRGQQVTLSCSPISGHRSVSWYQQTPGQGLQFLFEYFSETQRNKGNFPGRFSGRQFSNSRSEMNVSTLELGDSALYLCASSLALGGLGNRNTEAFFGQGTRLTVV.

The chain employs TRBV6-5 and TRBJ1-6; a weak D match, TRBD1 (5 bases). This CDR3 region has 15 residues. V gave up 0 bases and J gave up 7 bases, with 10 bases separating them. Germline CDR1 is MNHEY and CDR2 is SVGAGI. CDR3 bases: TGTGCCAGCAGTTACTCGAGGCAGGGAAATTCACCCCTCCACTTT. The encoded protein is CASSYSRQGNSPLHF.

The J gene is TRBJ1-2, the V gene TRBV2; the match to TRBD1 covers 9 bases. Losses at the gene ends were 8 bases for V and 7 bases for J; bases not matched to a gene: 8. The CDR3 runs to 13 residues. Per the germline V gene, CDR1 is SNHLY and CDR2 is FYNNEI. The CDR3 DNA follows: TGTGCCAGCCCGGGACAGGGCCTTGGTGGCTACACCTTC. It codes for CASPGQGLGGYTF. The variable domain in full, completed from reference TRBV2 and TRBJ1-2, reads EPEVTQTPSHQVTQMGQEVILRCVPISNHLYFYWYRQILGQKVEFLVSFYNNEISEKSEIFDDQFSVERPDGSNFTLKIRSTKLEDSAMYFCASPGQGLGGYTFGSGTRLTVV.